This T cell receptor (beta chain) comes out of a study of cytomegalovirus exposure and HLA in healthy donors. Study observations and caveats: There were some public TCRs occurring in many donors, but most TCR sequences were rare.

The CDR3 has 14 residues. V was trimmed by 6 bases and J by 0 bases, leaving 9 bases between them. Germline values: CDR1 KGHSH, CDR2 LQKENI. A word on this clone: Its matching antigen is unknown.

The primer mix had 60 Vbeta and 13 Jbeta primers. Using immunoSEQ multiplex PCR, the repertoire was profiled, and TCRdb retains in-frame clones only, with some absent. The sample gives tens of thousands of clones, just over 75% of which show up once; approximately 0.6% is in the top ten. The origin of this receptor is a man aged 30-40 years in good health and CMV-seronegative. V gene TRBV18 combines with J gene TRBJ1-3; a weak D match, TRBD1 (6 bases). Sequenced sample: PBMCs. CDR3 bases: TGTGCCAGCTCCCTCAGGGGCTCTGGAAACACCATATATTTT. Translation gives CASSLRGSGNTIYF.